The clone carrying this TCR beta chain was counted only a few times. Antigen specificity is unknown. This sample was taken from a study of beta chain features in type 1 diabetes. Background on the study: Regarding age, gender and cell yields, patients proved similar to healthy donors.

Study-level findings and limits: The naive, central memory and Treg TCRB repertoires of patients appeared to be more similar to one another than those of healthy donors. Across all four CD4+ subsets, people with type 1 diabetes showed modestly shorter TCRB CDR3s.

Since all of the isolated RNA was reverse transcribed, expressed TCRB transcripts were what got sequenced. The method was immunoSEQ multiplex PCR; TCRdb's version includes in-frame clones alone and lacks a portion of them. This table holds under 500,000 clones, roughly 30% found once. Germline V gene data show CDR1 as SNHLY and CDR2 as FYNNEI. This CDR3 region has 16 residues. Trimming took 2 bases from V and 7 from J; bases not matched to a gene: 8. The chain joins TRBV2 to TRBJ2-1; the match to TRBD2 covers 10 bases. This clonotype was obtained from a young man in good health. Sequences were obtained from naive CD4+ T cells from blood. The CDR3 protein is CASSELPGLALNEQFF. The CDR3, as DNA: TGTGCCAGCAGTGAACTGCCGGGACTAGCGCTTAATGAGCAGTTCTTC.